These 5 T cell receptor beta chains share one sample of origin, sequenced in a study of beta chain features in type 1 diabetes. Investigators reverse transcribed all isolated RNA, so they sequenced expressed TCRB transcripts. The assay was immunoSEQ multiplex PCR, and TCRdb's table has in-frame clones only and misses some. The data hold about 620,000 clones, with around 15% observed a single time. The sequenced sample consisted of naive CD4+ T cells from blood. The receptors shown here come from a man younger than 35 in good health.

The rearrangement links TRBV18 to TRBJ2-3; 10 bases line up with TRBD2. The germline CDR1 and CDR2 sequences are KGHSH and LQKENI. The trim removed 4 bases at V and 4 bases at J, leaving 8 bases unmatched. The CDR3 spans 16 residues. The CDR3 spells CASSRKLAGISDTQYF. For the CDR3, the DNA is TGTGCCAGCTCACGTAAACTAGCGGGAATATCAGATACGCAGTATTTT.

This clone was seen more than once but under ten times. The chain's CDR3 is CASSPPTGGPTNYGYTF. The CDR3, as DNA: TGTGCCAGCTCACCACCGACAGGGGGACCCACTAACTATGGCTACACCTTC. V and J are TRBV18 and TRBJ1-2; 9 bases line up with TRBD1. The trim removed 0 bases at V and 0 bases at J, leaving 5 bases unmatched. The CDR3 length is 17 residues. Germline V gene sequence: CDR1 KGHSH, CDR2 LQKENI. Combining the CDR3 with reference TRBV18 and TRBJ1-2 gives the whole variable domain NAGVMQNPRHLVRRRGQEARLRCSPMKGHSHVYWYRQLPEEGLKFMVYLQKENIIDESGMPKERFSAEFPKEGPSILRIQQVVRGDSAAYFCASSPPTGGPTNYGYTFGSGTRLTVV.

This clone was counted a few times. The rearrangement links TRBV5-1 to TRBJ2-3; D perhaps matches TRBD2 (6 bases). Trimming shortened V by 5 bases and J by 0 bases, and 16 bases separated the two germline ends. The CDR3 totals 16 residues. Per the germline V gene, CDR1 is SGHRS and CDR2 is YFSETQ. The CDR3 protein is CASSSGVRGSTDTQYF. The CDR3 coding sequence is TGCGCCAGCAGTTCCGGAGTGCGGGGTAGCACAGATACGCAGTATTTT.

A few counts support this clone. The gene calls are TRBV5-1 and TRBJ1-5; tentative D call: TRBD1 (6 bases). There are 15 residues in the CDR3. CDR1 and CDR2 (germline): SGHRS, YFSETQ. Trimming shortened V by 4 bases and J by 6 bases, and 17 bases separated the two germline ends. The CDR3 bases are TGCGCCAGCAGCCAGGATGGGGGCGGAGGTCAGCCCCAGCATTTT. Translation gives CASSQDGGGGQPQHF.

This clone was recorded a few times. The genes are TRBV6-5 and TRBJ1-2; D not resolved. Trimming took off 5 bases at V and 0 bases at J, with 10 bases between the two ends. CDR1 and CDR2 from the germline V gene are MNHEY and SVGAGI. The length of the CDR3 is 14 residues. The CDR3 DNA follows: TGTGCCAGCAGTGAAGGGCTTCCTAACTATGGCTACACCTTC. Translated: CASSEGLPNYGYTF.